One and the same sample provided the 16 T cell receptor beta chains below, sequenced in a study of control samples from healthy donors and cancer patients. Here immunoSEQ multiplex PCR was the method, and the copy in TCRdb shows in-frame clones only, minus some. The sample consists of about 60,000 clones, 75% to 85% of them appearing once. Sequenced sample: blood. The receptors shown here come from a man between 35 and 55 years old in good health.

The CDR3 region is CASSLSGVFTDTQYF. DNA of the CDR3: TGTGCCAGCAGTTTATCGGGGGTATTCACAGATACGCAGTATTTT. The chain recombines TRBV28 with TRBJ2-3; D is perhaps TRBD2 (6 bases). Trimming took off 1 base at V and 2 bases at J, with 10 bases between the two ends. The V gene's germline CDR1 is MDHEN and CDR2 SYDVKM. The CDR3 contains 15 residues.

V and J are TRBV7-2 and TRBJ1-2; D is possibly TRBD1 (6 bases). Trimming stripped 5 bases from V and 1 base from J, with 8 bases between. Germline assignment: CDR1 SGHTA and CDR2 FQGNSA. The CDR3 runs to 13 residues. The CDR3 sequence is CASSPDSNYGYTF. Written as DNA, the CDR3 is TGTGCCAGCAGCCCGGACAGTAACTATGGCTACACCTTC.

The CDR3 DNA is TGTGCCAGCAGCTTCTCGTACGGGCCGAACACTGAAGCTTTCTTT. Its protein is CASSFSYGPNTEAFF. The chain employs TRBV7-9 and TRBJ1-1; no reliable D call. V gave up 3 bases and J gave up 1 base, with 12 bases separating them. Germline V gene sequence: CDR1 SEHNR, CDR2 FQNEAQ (reference sequence). The CDR3 has 15 amino acids.

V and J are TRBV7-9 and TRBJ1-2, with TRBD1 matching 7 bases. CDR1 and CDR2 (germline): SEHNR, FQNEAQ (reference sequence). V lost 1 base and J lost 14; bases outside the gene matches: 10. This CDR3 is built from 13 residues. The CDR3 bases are TGTGCCAGCAGCTTAGAAATTACAGGGGAATTGACCTTC. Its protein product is CASSLEITGELTF.

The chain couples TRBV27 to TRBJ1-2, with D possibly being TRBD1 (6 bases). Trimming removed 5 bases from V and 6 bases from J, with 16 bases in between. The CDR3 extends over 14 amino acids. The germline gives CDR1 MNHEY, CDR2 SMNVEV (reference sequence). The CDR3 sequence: CASSTKDSSHGYTF. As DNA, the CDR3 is TGTGCCAGCAGTACAAAGGACAGCTCCCATGGCTACACCTTC.

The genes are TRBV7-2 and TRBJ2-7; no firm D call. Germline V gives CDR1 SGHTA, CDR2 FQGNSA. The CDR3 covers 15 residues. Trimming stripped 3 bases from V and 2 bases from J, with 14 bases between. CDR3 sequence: CASSLLLSTPYEQYF. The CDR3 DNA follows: TGTGCCAGCAGCTTGTTACTTAGTACCCCCTACGAGCAGTACTTC.

CDR3 bases: TGTGCCAGCAGTATGTCCCTAGGGGGTTACAATGAGCAGTTCTTC. Its protein is CASSMSLGGYNEQFF. This chain connects TRBV11-2 to TRBJ2-1, with D maybe TRBD1 (6 bases). V was cut by 6 bases and J by 4 bases, with 16 bases left in between. This CDR3 has 15 residues. Germline lookup yields CDR1 SGHAT and CDR2 FQNNGV. Based on the CDR3 plus reference TRBV11-2 and TRBJ2-1, the full variable domain is EAGVAQSPRYKIIEKRQSVAFWCNPISGHATLYWYQQILGQGPKLLIQFQNNGVVDDSQLPKDRFSAERLKGVDSTLKIQPAKLEDSAVYLCASSMSLGGYNEQFFGPGTRLTVL.

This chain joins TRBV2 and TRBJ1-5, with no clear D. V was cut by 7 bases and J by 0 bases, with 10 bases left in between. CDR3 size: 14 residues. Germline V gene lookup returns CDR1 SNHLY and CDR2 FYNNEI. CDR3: CASTRAYSNQPQHF. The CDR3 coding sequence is TGTGCCAGCACTCGGGCCTATAGCAATCAGCCCCAGCATTTT. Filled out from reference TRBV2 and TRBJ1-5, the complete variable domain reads EPEVTQTPSHQVTQMGQEVILRCVPISNHLYFYWYRQILGQKVEFLVSFYNNEISEKSEIFDDQFSVERPDGSNFTLKIRSTKLEDSAMYFCASTRAYSNQPQHFGDGTRLSIL.

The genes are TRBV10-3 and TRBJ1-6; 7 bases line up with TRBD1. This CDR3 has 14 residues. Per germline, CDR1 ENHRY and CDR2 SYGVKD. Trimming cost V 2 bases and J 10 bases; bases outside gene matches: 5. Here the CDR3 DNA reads TGTGCCATCAGTGAGGACAGGGAACACTCACCCCTCCACTTT. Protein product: CAISEDREHSPLHF.

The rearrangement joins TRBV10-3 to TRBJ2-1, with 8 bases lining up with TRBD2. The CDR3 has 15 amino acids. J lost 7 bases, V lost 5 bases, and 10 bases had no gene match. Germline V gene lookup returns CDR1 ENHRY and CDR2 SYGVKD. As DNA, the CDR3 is TGTGCCATCAGTACGGCGGGGGGCCGGGGGAATGAGCAGTTCTTC. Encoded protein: CAISTAGGRGNEQFF.

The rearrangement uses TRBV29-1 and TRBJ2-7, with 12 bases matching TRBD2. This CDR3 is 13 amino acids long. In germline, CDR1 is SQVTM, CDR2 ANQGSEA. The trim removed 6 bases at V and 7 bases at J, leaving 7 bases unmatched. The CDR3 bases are TGCAGCGTGCGAGGACTAGCGGGGCGAGAGCAGTACTTC. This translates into CSVRGLAGREQYF.

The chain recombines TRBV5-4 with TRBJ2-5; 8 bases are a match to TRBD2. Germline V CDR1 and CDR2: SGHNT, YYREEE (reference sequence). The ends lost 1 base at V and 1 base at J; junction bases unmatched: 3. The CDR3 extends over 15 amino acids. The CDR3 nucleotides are TGTGCCAGCAGCTTGAAAACTAGCGGCCAAGAGACCCAGTACTTC. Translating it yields CASSLKTSGQETQYF.

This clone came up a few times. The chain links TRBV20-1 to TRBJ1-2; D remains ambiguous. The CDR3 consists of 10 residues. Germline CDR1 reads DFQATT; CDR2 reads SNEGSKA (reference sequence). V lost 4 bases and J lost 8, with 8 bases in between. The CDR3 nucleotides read TGCAGTGCTATCCAGGCGGGCTACACCTTC. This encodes CSAIQAGYTF.

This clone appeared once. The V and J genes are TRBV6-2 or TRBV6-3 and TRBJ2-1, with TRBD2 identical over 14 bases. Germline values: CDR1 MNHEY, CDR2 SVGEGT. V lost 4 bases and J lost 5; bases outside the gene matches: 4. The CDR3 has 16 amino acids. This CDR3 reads CASSLPGLAGDNEQFF. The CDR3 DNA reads TGTGCCAGCAGTTTACCGGGACTAGCGGGGGACAATGAGCAGTTCTTC.

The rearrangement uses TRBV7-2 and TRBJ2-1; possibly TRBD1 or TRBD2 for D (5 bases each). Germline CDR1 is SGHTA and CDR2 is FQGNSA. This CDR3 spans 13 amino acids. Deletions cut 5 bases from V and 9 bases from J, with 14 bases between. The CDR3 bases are TGTGCCAGCAGCCAGCGAGGGGAGCGTGAGCAGTTCTTC. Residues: CASSQRGEREQFF.

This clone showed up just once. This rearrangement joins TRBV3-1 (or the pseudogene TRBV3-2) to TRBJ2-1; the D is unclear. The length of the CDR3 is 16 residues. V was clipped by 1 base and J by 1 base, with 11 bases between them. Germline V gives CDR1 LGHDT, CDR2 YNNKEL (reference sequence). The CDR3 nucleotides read TGTGCCAGCAGCCAAGGGTGGACCAGTTCCTACAATGAGCAGTTCTTC. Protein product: CASSQGWTSSYNEQFF.